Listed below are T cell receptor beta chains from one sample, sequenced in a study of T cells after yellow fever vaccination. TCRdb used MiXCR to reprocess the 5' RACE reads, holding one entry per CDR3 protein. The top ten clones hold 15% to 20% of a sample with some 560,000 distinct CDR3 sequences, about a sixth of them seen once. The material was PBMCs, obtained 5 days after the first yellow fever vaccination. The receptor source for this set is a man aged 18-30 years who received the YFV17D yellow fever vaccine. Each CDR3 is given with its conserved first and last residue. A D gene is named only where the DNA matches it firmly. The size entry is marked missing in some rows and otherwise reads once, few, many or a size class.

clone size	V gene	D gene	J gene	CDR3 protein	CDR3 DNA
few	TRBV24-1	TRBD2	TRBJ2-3	CATSDSRLAGADTQYF	TGTGCCACCAGTGATTCCCGACTAGCGGGGGCAGATACGCAGTATTTT
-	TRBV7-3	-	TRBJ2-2	CASSLMSAKMNTGELFF	TGTGCCAGCAGCTTAATGTCCGCAAAAATGAACACCGGGGAGCTGTTTTTT
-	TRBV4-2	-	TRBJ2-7	CASSQDAPGGRILYEQYF	TGTGCCAGCAGCCAAGATGCCCCGGGGGGCCGGATACTCTACGAGCAGTACTTC
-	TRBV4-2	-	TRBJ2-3	CASSQVALATDTRYF	TGTGCCAGCAGCCAAGTGGCATTAGCCACAGATACGCGGTATTTT
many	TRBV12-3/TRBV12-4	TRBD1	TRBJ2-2	CASSGRDRGNTGELFF	TGTGCCAGCAGTGGCCGGGACAGGGGGAACACCGGGGAGCTGTTTTTT
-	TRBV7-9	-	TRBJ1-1	CASSPREVDTEAFF	TGTGCCAGCAGCCCCCGGGAGGTGGACACTGAAGCTTTCTTT
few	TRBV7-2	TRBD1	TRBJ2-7	CASSLGQAISYEQYF	TGTGCCAGCAGCTTGGGACAGGCCATCTCCTACGAGCAGTACTTC
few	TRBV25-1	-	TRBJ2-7	CASTGISYEQYF	TGTGCCAGTACCGGGATCTCCTACGAGCAGTACTTC
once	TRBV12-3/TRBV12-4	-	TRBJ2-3	CASNLGESSTDTQYF	TGTGCCAGCAACTTGGGGGAGTCAAGCACAGATACGCAGTATTTT
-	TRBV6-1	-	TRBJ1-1	CASSKKLGGNTEAFF	TGTGCCAGCAGTAAAAAGCTTGGAGGGAACACTGAAGCTTTCTTT
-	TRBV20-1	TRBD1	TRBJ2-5	CSARKRLGTGQETQYF	TGCAGTGCTAGAAAGCGGCTGGGGACAGGTCAAGAGACCCAGTACTTC
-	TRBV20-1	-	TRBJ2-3	CGIRDTDTDTQYF	TGCGGGATCCGGGACACTGACACAGATACGCAGTATTTT
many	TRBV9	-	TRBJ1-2	CASSVANTNYGYTF	TGTGCCAGCAGCGTAGCGAACACGAACTATGGCTACACCTTC